A selection of T cell receptor beta chains follows, all from one sample in a study of a mutant IDH1 vaccine in newly diagnosed glioma. Their antigen targets remain unknown. Sequenced by immunoSEQ multiplex PCR; TCRdb stores in-frame clones only, minus some. Of tens of thousands of clones listed, less than 85% are singletons. This material consisted of PBMCs, taken from a glioma patient whose treatment included an IDH1 peptide vaccine. The receptors come from a woman aged 18-35 years with glioma. Some clones in this sample may be carry-over from other donors' samples. CDR3s include the opening cysteine and the closing phenylalanine or tryptophan. A D gene is named only where the DNA matches it firmly. Only some rows state a clone size, as once, few, many or a class for expanded clones.

v_call: TRBV10-3
d_call: .
clone_size: few
j_call: TRBJ2-2
cdr3_nt: TGTGCCATCAGTGAGCTAGGGGCGGCCGGGGAGCTGTTTTTT
cdr3_aa: CAISELGAAGELFF

v_call: TRBV29-1
d_call: .
clone_size: .
j_call: TRBJ2-2
cdr3_nt: TGCAGCGTTGAGGGGGTGTACACCGGGGAGCTGTTTTTT
cdr3_aa: CSVEGVYTGELFF

v_call: TRBV6-5
d_call: .
clone_size: few
j_call: TRBJ1-2
cdr3_nt: TGTGCCAGCAGTTACTCGCGGGGGGCAGGGGATGGCTACACCTTC
cdr3_aa: CASSYSRGAGDGYTF

v_call: TRBV27
d_call: .
clone_size: .
j_call: TRBJ1-2
cdr3_nt: TGTGCCAGCAAGCTCGAGGGTAGCCTTAACTATGGCTACACCTTC
cdr3_aa: CASKLEGSLNYGYTF

v_call: TRBV7-8
d_call: TRBD1
clone_size: .
j_call: TRBJ2-7
cdr3_nt: TGTGCCAGCAGAACCGGGACAGGGGGCTACGAGCAGTACTTC
cdr3_aa: CASRTGTGGYEQYF

v_call: TRBV5-6
d_call: .
clone_size: .
j_call: TRBJ2-1
cdr3_nt: TGTGCCAGCAGCTTGATACGGGAGTCCGACAATGAGCAGTTCTTC
cdr3_aa: CASSLIRESDNEQFF

v_call: TRBV4-1
d_call: .
clone_size: .
j_call: TRBJ2-1
cdr3_nt: TGCGCCAGCAGCCAGGTTGGACTCGGTGATGAGCAGTTCTTC
cdr3_aa: CASSQVGLGDEQFF

v_call: TRBV10-2
d_call: .
clone_size: few
j_call: TRBJ1-1
cdr3_nt: TGCGCCAGCAGGGGGACATACCTTCACACTGAAGCTTTCTTT
cdr3_aa: CASRGTYLHTEAFF

v_call: TRBV5-1
d_call: TRBD1
clone_size: .
j_call: TRBJ2-1
cdr3_nt: TGCGCCAGCAGCTCCCGGGACAGTGGCGTCAATGAGCAGTTCTTC
cdr3_aa: CASSSRDSGVNEQFF

v_call: TRBV6-4
d_call: .
clone_size: .
j_call: TRBJ2-2
cdr3_nt: TGTGCCAGCAGTGACGGGCTGAACACCGGGGAGCTGTTTTTT
cdr3_aa: CASSDGLNTGELFF

v_call: TRBV9
d_call: .
clone_size: .
j_call: TRBJ2-7
cdr3_nt: TGTGCCAGCAGCGTAGTTCCAGGGTCCTACGAGCAGTACTTC
cdr3_aa: CASSVVPGSYEQYF

v_call: TRBV11-3
d_call: .
clone_size: .
j_call: TRBJ2-2
cdr3_nt: TGTGCCAGCGGCTCGGGGGAGAACACCGGGGAGCTGTTTTTT
cdr3_aa: CASGSGENTGELFF

v_call: TRBV6-5
d_call: TRBD1
clone_size: .
j_call: TRBJ2-1
cdr3_nt: TGTGCCAGCTCTAATACAGGGGGCCCTCAGTTCTTC
cdr3_aa: CASSNTGGPQFF

v_call: TRBV7-9
d_call: .
clone_size: .
j_call: TRBJ2-2
cdr3_nt: TGTGCCAGCACCTTGGGGGGCACCGGGGAGCTGTTTTTT
cdr3_aa: CASTLGGTGELFF

v_call: TRBV5-1
d_call: TRBD2
clone_size: once
j_call: TRBJ2-5
cdr3_nt: TGCGCCAGCAGCCCGGGGACTAGCGGGGGGCAAGAGACCCAGTACTTC
cdr3_aa: CASSPGTSGGQETQYF

v_call: TRBV5-1
d_call: TRBD1
clone_size: .
j_call: TRBJ2-5
cdr3_nt: TGCGCCAGCAGCTTGGCCAAGGGACAGGGGCCAGAGACCCAGTACTTC
cdr3_aa: CASSLAKGQGPETQYF

v_call: TRBV7-2
d_call: TRBD2
clone_size: .
j_call: TRBJ2-5
cdr3_nt: TGTGCCAGCAGCTTAAGTTCTAGCGGGGGGGCTGGGGAGACCCAGTACTTC
cdr3_aa: CASSLSSSGGAGETQYF

v_call: TRBV6-6
d_call: TRBD1
clone_size: .
j_call: TRBJ1-4
cdr3_nt: TGTGCCAGCAGTAGCCGAGGACAGGGGAATGAAAAACTGTTTTTT
cdr3_aa: CASSSRGQGNEKLFF

v_call: TRBV5-4
d_call: TRBD1
clone_size: few
j_call: TRBJ1-2
cdr3_nt: TGTGCCAGCAGCTTAGGGACAGAGCACTATGGCTACACCTTC
cdr3_aa: CASSLGTEHYGYTF

v_call: TRBV11-2
d_call: .
clone_size: .
j_call: TRBJ1-1
cdr3_nt: TGTGCCAGCAGCACAGTGTTGGGCACTGAAGCTTTCTTT
cdr3_aa: CASSTVLGTEAFF

v_call: TRBV5-1
d_call: TRBD2
clone_size: .
j_call: TRBJ2-5
cdr3_nt: TGCGCCAGCAGCTTGGCCGCCGGGGGGAGAGAGACCCAGTACTTC
cdr3_aa: CASSLAAGGRETQYF

v_call: TRBV27
d_call: .
clone_size: .
j_call: TRBJ1-4
cdr3_nt: TGTGCCAGCAAAGGACTAACTAATGAAAAACTGTTTTTT
cdr3_aa: CASKGLTNEKLFF

v_call: TRBV15
d_call: TRBD1
clone_size: .
j_call: TRBJ1-2
cdr3_nt: TGTGCCACCAGCAGAGATTTACAGGGGACGGTTGGCTACACCTTC
cdr3_aa: CATSRDLQGTVGYTF

v_call: TRBV5-8
d_call: .
clone_size: .
j_call: TRBJ1-1
cdr3_nt: TGTGCCAGCAGCTTGTATTCAGGGGCCAGGACTGAAGCTTTCTTT
cdr3_aa: CASSLYSGARTEAFF

v_call: TRBV21-1
d_call: .
clone_size: .
j_call: TRBJ2-1
cdr3_nt: TGTGCCAGCAGCCCTCACCCGGGCAGTCGGGGCAATGAGCAGTTCTTC
cdr3_aa: CASSPHPGSRGNEQFF

v_call: TRBV11-3
d_call: TRBD1
clone_size: once
j_call: TRBJ1-1
cdr3_nt: TGTGCCAGCAGCTTAGTTGGCCGCTGGGGGACAGGGGACACTGAAGCTTTCTTT
cdr3_aa: CASSLVGRWGTGDTEAFF

v_call: TRBV19
d_call: TRBD2
clone_size: .
j_call: TRBJ2-7
cdr3_nt: TGTGCCAGTAGTAAACGGACTAGCGGGGGTTTGAACGAGCAGTACTTC
cdr3_aa: CASSKRTSGGLNEQYF

v_call: TRBV25-1
d_call: .
clone_size: .
j_call: TRBJ1-1
cdr3_nt: TGTGCCAGCAGTGAATATACTGAAGCTTTCTTT
cdr3_aa: CASSEYTEAFF

v_call: TRBV11-2
d_call: .
clone_size: .
j_call: TRBJ2-1
cdr3_nt: TGTGCCAGCAGCTTAGGGGGACCCAAGCAGTTCTTC
cdr3_aa: CASSLGGPKQFF

v_call: TRBV7-3
d_call: .
clone_size: .
j_call: TRBJ1-1
cdr3_nt: TGTGCCAGCAGCTTAACCTCAAATGGGGAAGCTTTCTTT
cdr3_aa: CASSLTSNGEAFF

v_call: TRBV4-3
d_call: .
clone_size: once
j_call: TRBJ1-5
cdr3_nt: TGCGCCAGCAGCCCGGGACATGGCAGCAATCAGCCCCAGCATTTT
cdr3_aa: CASSPGHGSNQPQHF

v_call: TRBV15
d_call: TRBD2
clone_size: .
j_call: TRBJ2-7
cdr3_nt: TGTGCCACCAGCAAGGGACTAGCGGACCCCTCCTACGAGCAGTACTTC
cdr3_aa: CATSKGLADPSYEQYF

v_call: TRBV5-6
d_call: .
clone_size: .
j_call: TRBJ2-3
cdr3_nt: TGTGCCAGCAGCTCTATAATGGAAGGGGAAGATACGCAGTATTTT
cdr3_aa: CASSSIMEGEDTQYF

v_call: TRBV7-3
d_call: .
clone_size: .
j_call: TRBJ2-6
cdr3_nt: TGTGCCAGCAGTCAAAATGGGGCAGGGGCCAACGTCCTGACTTTC
cdr3_aa: CASSQNGAGANVLTF

v_call: TRBV6-1
d_call: .
clone_size: .
j_call: TRBJ1-2
cdr3_nt: TGTGCCAGCAGTACGACGAAAAACTATGGCTACACCTTC
cdr3_aa: CASSTTKNYGYTF

v_call: TRBV7-7
d_call: .
clone_size: .
j_call: TRBJ2-2
cdr3_nt: TGTGCCAGCAGCTTCCGGGACACCCCGACTTACACCGGGGAGCTGTTTTTT
cdr3_aa: CASSFRDTPTYTGELFF

v_call: TRBV5-4
d_call: .
clone_size: few
j_call: TRBJ2-4
cdr3_nt: TGTGCCAGCAGCTTGGATATAGCCAAAAACATTCAGTACTTC
cdr3_aa: CASSLDIAKNIQYF

v_call: TRBV2
d_call: .
clone_size: .
j_call: TRBJ1-1
cdr3_nt: TGTGCCAGCGAATTGGTAGGGGGCACTGAAGCTTTCTTT
cdr3_aa: CASELVGGTEAFF

v_call: TRBV4-1
d_call: .
clone_size: .
j_call: TRBJ1-5
cdr3_nt: TGCGCCAGCAGCCAAGATGGCCAAGGGGGTTATAGCAATCAGCCCCAGCATTTT
cdr3_aa: CASSQDGQGGYSNQPQHF

v_call: TRBV5-6
d_call: .
clone_size: .
j_call: TRBJ2-5
cdr3_nt: TGTGCCAGCAGCGGAGAAGAGACCCAGTACTTC
cdr3_aa: CASSGEETQYF